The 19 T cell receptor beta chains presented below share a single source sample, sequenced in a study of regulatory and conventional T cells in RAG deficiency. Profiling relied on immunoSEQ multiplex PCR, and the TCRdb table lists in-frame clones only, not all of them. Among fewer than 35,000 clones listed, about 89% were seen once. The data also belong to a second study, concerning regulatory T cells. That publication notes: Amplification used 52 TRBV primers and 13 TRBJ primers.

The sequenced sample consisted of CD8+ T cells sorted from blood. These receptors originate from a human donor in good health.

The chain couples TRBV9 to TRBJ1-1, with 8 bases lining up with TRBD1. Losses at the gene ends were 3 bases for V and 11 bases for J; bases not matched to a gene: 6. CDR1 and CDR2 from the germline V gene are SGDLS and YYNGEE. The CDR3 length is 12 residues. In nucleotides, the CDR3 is TGTGCCAGCAGCGCAGGACAGGGCCACGCTTTCTTT. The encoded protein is CASSAGQGHAFF. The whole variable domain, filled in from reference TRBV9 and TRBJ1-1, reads DSGVTQTPKHLITATGQRVTLRCSPRSGDLSVYWYQQSLDQGLQFLIQYYNGEERAKGNILERFSAQQFPDLHSELNLSSLELGDSALYFCASSAGQGHAFFGQGTRLTVV.

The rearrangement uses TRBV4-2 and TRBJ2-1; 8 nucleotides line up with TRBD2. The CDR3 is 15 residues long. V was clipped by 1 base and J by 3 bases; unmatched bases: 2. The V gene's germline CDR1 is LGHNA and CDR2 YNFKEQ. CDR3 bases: TGTGCCAGCAGCCAAGGACTAGCGAGCTACAATGAGCAGTTCTTC. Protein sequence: CASSQGLASYNEQFF.

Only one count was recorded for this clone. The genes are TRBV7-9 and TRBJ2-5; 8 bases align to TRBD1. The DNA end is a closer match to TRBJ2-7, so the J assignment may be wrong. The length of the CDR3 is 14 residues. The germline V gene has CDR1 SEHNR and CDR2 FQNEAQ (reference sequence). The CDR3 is CASSHRTGTYEQYF. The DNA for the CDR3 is TGTGCCAGCAGCCATAGGACAGGGACCTACGAGCAGTACTTC.

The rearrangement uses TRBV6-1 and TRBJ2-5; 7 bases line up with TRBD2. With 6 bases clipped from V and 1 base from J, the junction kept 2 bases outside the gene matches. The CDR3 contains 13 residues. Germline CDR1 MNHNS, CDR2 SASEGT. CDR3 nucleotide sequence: TGTGCCAGCAGGGGGGGGTTCCAAGAGACCCAGTACTTC. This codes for CASRGGFQETQYF.

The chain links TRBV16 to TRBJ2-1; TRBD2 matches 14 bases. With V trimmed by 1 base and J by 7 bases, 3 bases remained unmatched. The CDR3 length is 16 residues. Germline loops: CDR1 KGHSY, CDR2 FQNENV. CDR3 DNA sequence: TGTGCCAGCAGCCAATTGGGACTAGCGGGAGTTAATGAGCAGTTCTTC. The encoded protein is CASSQLGLAGVNEQFF.

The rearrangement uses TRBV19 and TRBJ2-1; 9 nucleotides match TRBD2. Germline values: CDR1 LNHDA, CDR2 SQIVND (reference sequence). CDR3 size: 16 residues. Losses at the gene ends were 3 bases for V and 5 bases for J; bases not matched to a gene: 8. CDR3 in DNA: TGTGCCAGTAGTATTATGACTAGCGGAGGAAACAATGAGCAGTTCTTC. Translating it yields CASSIMTSGGNNEQFF. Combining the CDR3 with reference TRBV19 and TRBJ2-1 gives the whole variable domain DGGITQSPKYLFRKEGQNVTLSCEQNLNHDAMYWYRQDPGQGLRLIYYSQIVNDFQKGDIAEGYSVSREKKESFPLTVTSAQKNPTAFYLCASSIMTSGGNNEQFFGPGTRLTVL.

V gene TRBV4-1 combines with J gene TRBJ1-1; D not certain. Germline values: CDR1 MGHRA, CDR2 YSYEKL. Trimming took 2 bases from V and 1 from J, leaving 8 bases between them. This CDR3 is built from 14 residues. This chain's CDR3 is CASSQRNGNTEAFF. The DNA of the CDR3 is TGCGCCAGCAGCCAACGGAACGGGAACACTGAAGCTTTCTTT.

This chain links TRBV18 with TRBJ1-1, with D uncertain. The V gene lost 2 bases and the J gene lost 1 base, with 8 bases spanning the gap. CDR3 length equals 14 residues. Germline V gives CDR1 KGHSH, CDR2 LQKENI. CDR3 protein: CASSPALGNTEAFF. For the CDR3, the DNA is TGTGCCAGCTCACCAGCACTGGGGAACACTGAAGCTTTCTTT.

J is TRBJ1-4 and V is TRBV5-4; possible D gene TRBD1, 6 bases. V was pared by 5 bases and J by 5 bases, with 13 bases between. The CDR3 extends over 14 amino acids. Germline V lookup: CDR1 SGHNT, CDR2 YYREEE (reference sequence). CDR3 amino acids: CASRTGGGNEKLFF. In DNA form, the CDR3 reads TGTGCCAGCAGGACAGGAGGGGGAAATGAAAAACTGTTTTTT.

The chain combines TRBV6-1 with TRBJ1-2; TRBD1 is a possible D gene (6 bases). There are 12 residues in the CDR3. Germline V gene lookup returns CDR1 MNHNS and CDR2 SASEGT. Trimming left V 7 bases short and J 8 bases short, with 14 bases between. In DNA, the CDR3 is TGTGCCAGCAATGACAGGCCCGGGGGCTACACCTTC. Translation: CASNDRPGGYTF.

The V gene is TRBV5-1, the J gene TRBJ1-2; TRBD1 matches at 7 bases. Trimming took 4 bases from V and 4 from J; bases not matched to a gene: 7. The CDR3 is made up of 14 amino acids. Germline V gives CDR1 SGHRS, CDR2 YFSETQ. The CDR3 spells CASSDPGQIYGYTF. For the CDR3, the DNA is TGCGCCAGCAGCGACCCGGGACAGATCTATGGCTACACCTTC.

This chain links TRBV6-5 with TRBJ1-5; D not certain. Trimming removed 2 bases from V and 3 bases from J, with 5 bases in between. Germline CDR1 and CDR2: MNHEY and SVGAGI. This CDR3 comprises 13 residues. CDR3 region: CASSYEVNQPQHF. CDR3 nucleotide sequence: TGTGCCAGCAGTTACGAAGTCAATCAGCCCCAGCATTTT.

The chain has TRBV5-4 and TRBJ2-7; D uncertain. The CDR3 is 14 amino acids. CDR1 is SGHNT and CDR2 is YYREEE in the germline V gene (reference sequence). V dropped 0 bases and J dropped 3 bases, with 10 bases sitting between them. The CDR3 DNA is TGTGCCAGCAGCTTGGACGGTGCCCGCTACGAGCAGTACTTC. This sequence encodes CASSLDGARYEQYF.

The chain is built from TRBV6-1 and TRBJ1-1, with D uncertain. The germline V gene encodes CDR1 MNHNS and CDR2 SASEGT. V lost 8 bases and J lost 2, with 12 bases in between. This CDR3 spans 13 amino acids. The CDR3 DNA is TGTGCCAGCCTCCAGATCCTTAACACTGAAGCTTTCTTT. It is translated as CASLQILNTEAFF.

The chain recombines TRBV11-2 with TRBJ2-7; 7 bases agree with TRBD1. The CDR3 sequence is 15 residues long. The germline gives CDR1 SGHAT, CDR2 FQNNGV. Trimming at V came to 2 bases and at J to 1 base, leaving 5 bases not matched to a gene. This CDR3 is CASSLITGVSYEQYF. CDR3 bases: TGTGCCAGCAGCTTAATAACAGGGGTTTCCTACGAGCAGTACTTC.

CDR3 residues: CASSRRTGFYEQYF. The CDR3 DNA reads as TGTGCCAGCAGCCGAAGAACAGGCTTCTACGAGCAGTACTTC. The V call is TRBV7-2, the J call TRBJ2-7; D might be TRBD1 (5 bases). Trimming stripped 5 bases from V and 3 bases from J, with 14 bases between. CDR3 length: 14 residues. Germline lookup yields CDR1 SGHTA and CDR2 FQGNSA.

The DNA of the CDR3 is TGTGCCAGCAGCTTGTTGGCCGGCAGCTCTGGAAACACCATATATTTT. Translation: CASSLLAGSSGNTIYF. The chain joins TRBV5-6 to TRBJ1-3; D call uncertain. The CDR3 contains 16 residues. Deletions cut 1 base from V and 0 bases from J, with 11 bases between. Germline CDR1 and CDR2: SGHDT and YYEEEE. The full variable domain, its missing parts supplied by reference TRBV5-6 and TRBJ1-3, is DAGVTQSPTHLIKTRGQQVTLRCSPKSGHDTVSWYQQALGQGPQFIFQYYEEEERQRGNFPDRFSGHQFPNYSSELNVNALLLGDSALYLCASSLLAGSSGNTIYFGEGSWLTVV.

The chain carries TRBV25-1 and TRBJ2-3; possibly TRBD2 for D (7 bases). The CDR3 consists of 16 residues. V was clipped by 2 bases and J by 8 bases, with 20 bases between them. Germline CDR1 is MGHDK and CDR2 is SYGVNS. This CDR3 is CASSEPGGPGVGTQYF. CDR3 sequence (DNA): TGTGCCAGCAGTGAACCCGGGGGGCCCGGGGTTGGTACGCAGTATTTT.

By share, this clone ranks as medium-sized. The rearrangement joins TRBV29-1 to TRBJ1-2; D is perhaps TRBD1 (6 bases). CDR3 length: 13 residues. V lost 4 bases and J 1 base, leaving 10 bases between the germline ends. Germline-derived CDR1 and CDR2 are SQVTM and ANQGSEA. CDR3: CSVVRTDNYGYTF. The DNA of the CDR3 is TGCAGCGTTGTTAGGACAGATAACTATGGCTACACCTTC.